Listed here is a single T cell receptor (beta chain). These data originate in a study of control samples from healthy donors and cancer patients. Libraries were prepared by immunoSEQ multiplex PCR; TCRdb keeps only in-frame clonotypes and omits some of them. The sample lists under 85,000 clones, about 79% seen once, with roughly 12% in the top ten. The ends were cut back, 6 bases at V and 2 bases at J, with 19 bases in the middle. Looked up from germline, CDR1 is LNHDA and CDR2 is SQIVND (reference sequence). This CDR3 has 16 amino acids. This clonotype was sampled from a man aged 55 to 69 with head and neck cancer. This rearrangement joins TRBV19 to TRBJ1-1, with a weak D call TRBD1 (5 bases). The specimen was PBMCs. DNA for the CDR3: TGTGCCAGTAGCCTCGTGGGGGGGACTTACAACACTGAAGCTTTCTTT. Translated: CASSLVGGTYNTEAFF. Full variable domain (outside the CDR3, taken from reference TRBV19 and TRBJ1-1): DGGITQSPKYLFRKEGQNVTLSCEQNLNHDAMYWYRQDPGQGLRLIYYSQIVNDFQKGDIAEGYSVSREKKESFPLTVTSAQKNPTAFYLCASSLVGGTYNTEAFFGQGTRLTVV.